The 14 T cell receptor beta chains below were found in one sample sequenced in a study of high-grade serous ovarian cancer treatment subgroups. Tumor samples were taken before definitive surgery or chemotherapy. Assay used: immunoSEQ multiplex PCR; TCRdb lists only in-frame clones, some missing. The repertoire has 19,000 or so clones, approximately 81% of them found once; the top ten carry approximately 6%. The sample consisted of tumor tissue. These receptors originate from a human donor with high-grade serous ovarian cancer.

V and J are TRBV11-2 and TRBJ2-1; tentative D call: TRBD2 (5 bases). The CDR3 sequence is 14 residues long. Germline CDR1 SGHAT, CDR2 FQNNGV. V lost 9 bases, J lost 0 bases, and 12 bases lay in between. The CDR3 region has the DNA TGTGCCAGTTCGCCGGGATTCTCCTACAATGAGCAGTTCTTC. This sequence encodes CASSPGFSYNEQFF.

The chain joins TRBV6-6 to TRBJ2-1; 10 nucleotides match TRBD2. V shed 2 bases, J shed 5 bases, and the junction held 3 bases outside the gene matches. This CDR3 has 15 amino acids. Per germline, CDR1 MNHNY and CDR2 SVGAGI (reference sequence). The CDR3 is CASSYGAGGNNEQFF. CDR3 coding DNA: TGTGCCAGCAGTTACGGAGCGGGAGGGAACAATGAGCAGTTCTTC.

This rearrangement joins TRBV5-1 to TRBJ2-3; TRBD2 agrees at 11 bases. The germline V gene encodes CDR1 SGHRS and CDR2 YFSETQ. Trimming cost V 7 bases and J 2 bases; bases outside gene matches: 6. The CDR3 contains 15 residues. CDR3 region: CASSGTSGFTDTQYF. The CDR3 DNA reads TGCGCCAGCTCCGGGACTAGCGGATTCACAGATACGCAGTATTTT.

By share, this clone counts as medium-sized. This chain joins TRBV7-9 and TRBJ1-5, with D possibly being TRBD1 (6 bases). Germline values: CDR1 SEHNR, CDR2 FQNEAQ (reference sequence). The CDR3 is 14 amino acids. V was clipped by 5 bases and J by 4 bases, with 12 bases between them. CDR3 nucleotides: TGTGCCAGCAGCGCACAGGGCATGAATCAGCCCCAGCATTTT. Its protein product is CASSAQGMNQPQHF.

On this clone itself: A read error may account for a junction end that differs from germline. This chain joins TRBV10-3 and TRBJ1-5; D unclear. The CDR3 contains 13 residues. CDR1 is ENHRY, CDR2 SYGVKD, per germline. CDR3 amino acids: CASSYSVGQPQHF. DNA for the CDR3: TGTGCCAGCAGTTACTCGGTAGGTCAGCCCCAGCATTTT.

The chain is built from TRBV5-1 and TRBJ2-3; the D is unclear. The CDR3 has 14 residues. Trimming cost V 1 base and J 5 bases, with 11 bases left between them. Germline CDR1 and CDR2: SGHRS and YFSETQ. CDR3 bases: TGCGCCAGCAGCTTGCAAGGGTCGCAAGATACGCAGTATTTT. This sequence encodes CASSLQGSQDTQYF.

This sequence joins TRBV30 and TRBJ1-1; 7 bases are shared with TRBD1. Germline CDR1 GTSNPN, CDR2 SVGIG (reference sequence). V was pared by 3 bases and J by 6 bases, with 7 bases of the junction left unmatched. The CDR3 consists of 13 residues. The CDR3 spells CAWSHRGTAEAFF. CDR3 DNA: TGTGCCTGGAGCCACAGGGGTACCGCTGAAGCTTTCTTT.

V and J are TRBV7-8 and TRBJ2-5; unclear D gene. Per the germline V gene, CDR1 is SGHVS and CDR2 is FQNEAQ. The CDR3 runs 11 residues. The germline V and J ends were trimmed by 1 base and 9 bases, with 6 bases remaining between them. The CDR3 coding sequence is TGTGCCAGCAGCTTAGATGGAGCCCAGTACTTC. Translating it yields CASSLDGAQYF.

This sequence joins TRBV19 and TRBJ1-5, with a weak D call TRBD1 (6 bases). Germline lookup yields CDR1 LNHDA and CDR2 SQIVND (reference sequence). Trimming took off 3 bases at V and 2 bases at J, with 8 bases between the two ends. The CDR3 is 14 amino acids. In nucleotides, the CDR3 is TGTGCCAGTAGTATCGCAGGGGGCAATCAGCCCCAGCATTTT. It yields the protein CASSIAGGNQPQHF. The full variable domain, rest sourced from reference TRBV19 and TRBJ1-5, is DGGITQSPKYLFRKEGQNVTLSCEQNLNHDAMYWYRQDPGQGLRLIYYSQIVNDFQKGDIAEGYSVSREKKESFPLTVTSAQKNPTAFYLCASSIAGGNQPQHFGDGTRLSIL.

The chain has TRBV7-8 and TRBJ2-1; D possibly corresponds to TRBD1 (6 bases). This CDR3 spans 13 amino acids. Looked up from germline, CDR1 is SGHVS and CDR2 is FQNEAQ. V lost 2 bases to trimming and J lost 6 bases, with 8 bases between them. CDR3 residues: CASSLNRANEQFF. The CDR3 nucleotides are TGTGCCAGCAGCTTAAACAGGGCCAATGAGCAGTTCTTC.

The chain links TRBV6-6 to TRBJ1-3, with TRBD1 identical over 7 bases. The V gene's germline CDR1 is MNHNY and CDR2 SVGAGI (reference sequence). V trimming: 5 bases; J trimming: 0 bases; junction bases outside the gene matches: 7. The length of the CDR3 is 16 residues. The CDR3, as DNA: TGTGCCAGCAGTACAGGACAGGAATTCTCTGGAAACACCATATATTTT. Its protein is CASSTGQEFSGNTIYF.

The chain recombines TRBV30 with TRBJ2-1; 10 nucleotides line up with TRBD2. This CDR3 spans 16 amino acids. The germline gives CDR1 GTSNPN, CDR2 SVGIG (reference sequence). V was pared by 4 bases and J by 4 bases, with 10 bases of the junction left unmatched. Here the CDR3 DNA reads TGTGCCTGGACCCCCTGGAGCGGGAGGGAATACAATGAGCAGTTCTTC. Its translation: CAWTPWSGREYNEQFF.

The chain links TRBV4-3 to TRBJ1-4; D possibly corresponds to TRBD1 (5 bases). CDR3 length: 15 residues. Germline CDR1 LGHNA, CDR2 YSLEER. Trimming cost V 3 bases and J 6 bases, with 14 bases left between them. The CDR3 DNA follows: TGCGCCAGCAGCCAGAACAGACAGTGGGATGAAAAACTGTTTTTT. Translating it yields CASSQNRQWDEKLFF.

J is TRBJ2-2 and V is TRBV11-1, with D hard to call. There are 14 residues in the CDR3. The V gene's germline CDR1 is SGHAT and CDR2 FQDESV (reference sequence). Trimming cost V 1 base and J 4 bases, with 7 bases left between them. CDR3 in DNA: TGTGCCAGCAGCTTAGAGGGTATCACCGGGGAGCTGTTTTTT. As protein: CASSLEGITGELFF.